This TCR beta chain was profiled in a study of blood T cells in healthy people across ages. Findings and limits, study-wide: With naive T cell percentage, TCR beta diversity showed a strong correlation. Long-lived donors carried more naive CD4+ cells and greater diversity than aged donors. Diversity estimated from one million T cells was considered an underestimate.

Per the germline V gene, CDR1 is MDHEN and CDR2 is SYDVKM. The CDR3 consists of 16 residues. PCR was performed a second time for roughly 7 to 12 cycles using a sample-barcoded 5' primer and a J-beta primer mix. Each TCR beta cDNA got a 12-nucleotide random molecular identifier. TCRdb itself ran the 5' RACE reads through MiXCR, one entry per CDR3 protein. Of over 1,300,000 distinct CDR3 sequences listed, approximately 59% are singletons. The count of this clonotype is one. Its antigen is currently unknown. The chain couples TRBV28 to TRBJ2-4; the D gene is possibly TRBD1 (6 bases). The J call may not be correct, given that the DNA end is closer to TRBJ2-5. The TCR was taken from a man aged 18 to 30 in good health. Sequenced material: blood. The CDR3 sequence: CASSLKPSQGLETQYF. CDR3 nucleotides: TGTGCCAGCAGCCTAAAACCATCCCAGGGGTTAGAGACCCAGTACTTC.